This T cell receptor (beta chain) derives from a study of blood T cell repertoires in COVID-19. The CDR3 consists of 14 residues. V shed 0 bases and J shed 10 bases, with 11 bases lying between them. CDR1 is SGDLS, CDR2 YYNGEE, per germline. The protocol was immunoSEQ multiplex PCR, while the TCRdb copy is restricted to in-frame clones and leaves out a portion. The sample shows approximately 170,000 clones, more than 70% of them seen only once. Concerning this clone itself: Distinct nucleotide sequences in the sample also encode this CDR3.

This clonotype was sampled from a woman aged 45-65 years in a cohort exposed to, infected with or recovered from COVID-19 (not recorded which). The chain joins TRBV9 to TRBJ1-6, with a possible D match to TRBD1 (5 bases). Sequencing used PBMCs or T cells enriched from blood (not recorded which). The CDR3 bases are TGTGCCAGCAGCGTAGCCGGGGGGGGGTCACCCCTCCACTTT. Encoded protein: CASSVAGGGSPLHF.